This is a list of T cell receptor beta chains from one sample in a study of CD8 T cells in ankylosing spondylitis. TCRdb re-derived calls from the 5' RACE reads in MiXCR, one entry per CDR3 protein. The data hold about 340,000 distinct CDR3 sequences, with about 15% observed a single time. What was sequenced was blood, either unsorted or a sorted T cell fraction (not recorded which). Receptors were obtained from a male donor with ankylosing spondylitis or in good health (not recorded which). CDR3s include the opening cysteine and the closing phenylalanine or tryptophan. A D gene is named only where the DNA matches it firmly. Clone size appears in some rows only: once, few, many, or a class for an expanded clone.

V gene	J gene	D gene	clone size	CDR3 protein	CDR3 DNA
TRBV20-1	TRBJ2-7	TRBD1	NA	CSARDLTGSYEQYF	TGCAGTGCTAGAGATCTGACAGGGTCCTACGAGCAGTACTTC
TRBV11-2	TRBJ2-1	NA	few	CASSRPASSYNEQFF	TGTGCCAGCAGCAGACCAGCCAGCTCCTACAATGAGCAGTTCTTC
TRBV6-5	TRBJ2-1	TRBD1	few	CASSYYRGDEQFF	TGTGCCAGCAGTTACTACAGGGGCGATGAGCAGTTCTTC
TRBV20-1	TRBJ2-2	TRBD2	few	CSARDSRSGRASSELFF	TGCAGTGCTAGAGATTCCCGGAGCGGGAGGGCCAGTTCGGAGCTGTTTTTT
TRBV10-3	TRBJ1-5	NA	NA	CAISLGADQPQHF	TGTGCCATCAGTTTGGGAGCAGATCAGCCCCAGCATTTT
TRBV20-1	TRBJ2-1	NA	few	CSASRGGSSYNEQFF	TGCAGTGCTAGTAGGGGGGGGAGCTCCTACAATGAGCAGTTCTTC
TRBV7-2	TRBJ2-2	NA	NA	CASRGQGGAGELFF	TGTGCCAGCAGAGGACAGGGAGGGGCCGGGGAGCTGTTTTTT
TRBV5-1	TRBJ2-1	TRBD2	NA	CSSTPAGGRPDEQFF	TGCTCTTCCACCCCAGCGGGGGGCCGTCCCGATGAGCAGTTCTTC
TRBV27	TRBJ1-1	NA	few	CASSRWGKNTEAFF	TGTGCCAGCAGTCGCTGGGGGAAGAACACTGAAGCTTTCTTT
TRBV4-1	TRBJ2-3	NA	few	CASSQDGGTTDTQYF	TGCGCCAGCAGCCAAGATGGCGGGACCACAGATACGCAGTATTTT
TRBV12-3/TRBV12-4	TRBJ1-5	NA	many	CASSIGQNQPQHF	TGTGCCAGCAGCATCGGACAGAATCAGCCCCAGCATTTT
TRBV2	TRBJ2-3	NA	NA	CASKREWRDTQYF	TGTGCCAGCAAACGGGAGTGGAGAGATACGCAGTATTTT
TRBV5-1	TRBJ1-5	NA	many	CASRMGARKDQPQHF	TGCGCCAGCCGTATGGGGGCCAGAAAGGATCAGCCCCAGCATTTT
TRBV2	TRBJ2-1	TRBD1	NA	CASSRDRDLYNEQFF	TGTGCCAGCAGTCGGGACAGGGACCTCTACAATGAGCAGTTCTTC
TRBV5-1	TRBJ2-2	TRBD2	NA	CASSLVIGGGNTGELFF	TGCGCCAGCAGCTTGGTAATAGGCGGGGGTAACACCGGGGAGCTGTTTTTT
TRBV6-1	TRBJ2-4	NA	NA	CASRPRGDSDIQYF	TGTGCCAGCAGGCCGCGGGGCGATTCCGACATTCAGTACTTC
TRBV5-6	TRBJ1-1	NA	few	CASSLFAGIGMNTEAFF	TGTGCCAGCAGCTTGTTTGCGGGGATAGGGATGAACACTGAAGCTTTCTTT
TRBV11-2	TRBJ2-7	TRBD1	NA	CASSPGTGRHEQYF	TGTGCCAGCAGCCCCGGGACAGGGAGGCACGAGCAGTACTTC
TRBV5-1	TRBJ2-5	NA	NA	CASKVAKQETQYF	TGCGCCAGCAAGGTGGCGAAGCAAGAGACCCAGTACTTC
TRBV5-1	TRBJ2-3	TRBD2	NA	CASSFLRTSVSTDTQYF	TGCGCCAGCAGCTTCCTGCGGACTAGCGTCAGCACAGATACGCAGTATTTT
TRBV5-1	TRBJ2-7	TRBD1	many	CASSLVIRTGSEQYF	TGCGCCAGCAGCTTGGTCATTAGGACAGGGAGCGAGCAGTACTTC
TRBV12-3/TRBV12-4	TRBJ1-5	TRBD1	many	CASSLGTGGFGQPQHF	TGTGCCAGCAGTCTCGGGACAGGGGGTTTTGGTCAGCCCCAGCATTTT
TRBV12-3/TRBV12-4	TRBJ2-6	NA	NA	CASSARAAGANVLTF	TGTGCCAGCAGTGCAAGGGCAGCCGGGGCCAACGTCCTGACTTTC
TRBV11-2	TRBJ1-1	NA	NA	CASSLWTPPNTEAFF	TGTGCCAGCAGCCTCTGGACCCCCCCGAACACTGAAGCTTTCTTT
TRBV12-5	TRBJ2-1	TRBD2	few	CASGRRAGASYEQFF	TGTGCTAGTGGTAGAAGGGCGGGAGCTTCCTATGAGCAGTTCTTC
TRBV20-1	TRBJ2-7	NA	few	CSAGLDAYEQYF	TGCAGTGCTGGACTGGATGCCTACGAGCAGTACTTC
TRBV21-1	TRBJ2-1	NA	few	CASSKGGWGQFF	TGTGCCAGCAGCAAGGGGGGATGGGGGCAGTTCTTC
TRBV4-1	TRBJ2-7	TRBD2	few	CASTYRAGTSGTISYEQYF	TGCGCCAGCACGTACCGAGCCGGGACTAGCGGGACCATCTCCTACGAGCAGTACTTC
TRBV5-1	TRBJ2-1	NA	many	CASSLDLRASPLF	TGCGCCAGCAGCTTGGACCTGCGGGCTAGTCCCCTCTTC
TRBV9	TRBJ1-5	NA	few	CASSPGPGRGQPQHF	TGTGCCAGCAGCCCAGGCCCAGGGAGGGGTCAGCCCCAGCATTTT
TRBV4-2	TRBJ2-3	NA	NA	CASSRAYRTSTDTQYF	TGTGCCAGCAGCCGGGCTTATAGAACTAGCACAGATACGCAGTATTTT
TRBV25-1	TRBJ1-2	NA	NA	CASSPPPGVHPNYGYTF	TGTGCCAGCAGTCCCCCCCCGGGTGTGCATCCTAACTATGGCTACACCTTC
TRBV15	TRBJ2-6	NA	NA	CATSRDNSGANVLTF	TGTGCCACCAGCAGAGATAACTCTGGGGCCAACGTCCTGACTTTC
TRBV27	TRBJ1-2	NA	few	CASSLMAAIPNGYTF	TGTGCCAGCAGTTTAATGGCGGCCATCCCGAATGGCTACACCTTC
TRBV9	TRBJ1-5	TRBD1	few	CASSAGTGVRNQPQHF	TGTGCCAGCAGCGCCGGGACAGGGGTGAGGAATCAGCCCCAGCATTTT
TRBV6-1	TRBJ2-3	NA	NA	CASTSPRRGTDTQYF	TGTGCCAGCACCTCCCCTCGGCGGGGAACAGATACGCAGTATTTT
TRBV5-1	TRBJ2-7	NA	NA	CASSLSGPYEQYF	TGCGCCAGCAGCTTGAGTGGCCCCTACGAGCAGTACTTC
TRBV20-1	TRBJ1-2	NA	many	CSASAPGTRLLGYTF	TGCAGTGCTAGTGCCCCCGGGACAAGACTTCTGGGCTACACCTTC
TRBV14	TRBJ2-1	NA	few	CASSQVRRAYNEQFF	TGTGCCAGCAGCCAGGTGCGTAGAGCCTACAATGAGCAGTTCTTC
TRBV7-8	TRBJ1-1	NA	NA	CASSYTVGDTEAFF	TGTGCCAGCAGCTATACGGTAGGCGACACTGAAGCTTTCTTT
TRBV11-2	TRBJ1-6	TRBD1	NA	CASSISGTGNSPLHF	TGTGCCAGCAGCATATCCGGGACAGGGAACTCACCCCTCCACTTT